This T cell receptor beta chain originates from a study of TIL therapy for anti-PD-1-resistant metastatic lung cancer. About the research overall: Tumors were harvested before any PD-1/PD-L1 blockade.

Germline CDR1 reads SGHTS; CDR2 reads YDEGEE. J gave up 2 bases and V 0 bases, and 6 bases lay outside the gene matches. This CDR3 has 16 amino acids. The libraries were made with immunoSEQ v3. The repertoire was sequenced with immunoSEQ multiplex PCR; TCRdb's copy has only in-frame clones and lacks some. The data hold some 50,000 clones, with 70% to 85% observed a single time. Stated time point: pre-treatment sample, taken before nivolumab and TIL therapy. Only a few counts were recorded for this clone. The rearrangement uses TRBV5-8 and TRBJ2-3; the match to TRBD1 covers 7 bases. Specimen: blood, collected at baseline. This TCR derives from a man aged 65-85 years with non-small cell lung cancer. The CDR3 region is CASSLGSGQYTDTQYF. In nucleotides, the CDR3 is TGTGCCAGCAGCTTGGGGTCGGGACAGTACACAGATACGCAGTATTTT.